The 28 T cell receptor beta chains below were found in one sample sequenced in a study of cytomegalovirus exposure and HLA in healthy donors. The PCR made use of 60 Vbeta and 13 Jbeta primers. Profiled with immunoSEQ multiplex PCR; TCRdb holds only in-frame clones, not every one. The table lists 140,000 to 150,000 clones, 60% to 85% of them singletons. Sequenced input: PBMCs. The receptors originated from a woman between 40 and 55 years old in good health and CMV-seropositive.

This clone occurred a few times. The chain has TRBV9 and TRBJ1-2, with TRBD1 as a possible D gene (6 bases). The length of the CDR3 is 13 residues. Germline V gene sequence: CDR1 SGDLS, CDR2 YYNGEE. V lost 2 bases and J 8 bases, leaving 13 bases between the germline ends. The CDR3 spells CASSVGAVEGYTF. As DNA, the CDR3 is TGTGCCAGCAGCGTGGGGGCTGTGGAGGGCTACACCTTC. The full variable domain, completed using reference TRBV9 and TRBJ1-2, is DSGVTQTPKHLITATGQRVTLRCSPRSGDLSVYWYQQSLDQGLQFLIQYYNGEERAKGNILERFSAQQFPDLHSELNLSSLELGDSALYFCASSVGAVEGYTFGSGTRLTVV.

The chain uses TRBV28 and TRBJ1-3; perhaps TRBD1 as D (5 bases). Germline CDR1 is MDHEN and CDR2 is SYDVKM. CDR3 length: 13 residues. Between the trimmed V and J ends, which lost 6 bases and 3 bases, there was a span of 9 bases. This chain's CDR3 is CASRTGVGNTIYF. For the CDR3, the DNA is TGTGCCAGCAGAACGGGGGTTGGAAACACCATATATTTT.

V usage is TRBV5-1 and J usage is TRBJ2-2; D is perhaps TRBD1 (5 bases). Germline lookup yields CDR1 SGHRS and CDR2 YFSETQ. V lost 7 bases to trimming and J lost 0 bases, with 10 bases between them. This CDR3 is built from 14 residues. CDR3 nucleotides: TGCGCCAGCCGGCCGACAGCGAACACCGGGGAGCTGTTTTTT. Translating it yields CASRPTANTGELFF.

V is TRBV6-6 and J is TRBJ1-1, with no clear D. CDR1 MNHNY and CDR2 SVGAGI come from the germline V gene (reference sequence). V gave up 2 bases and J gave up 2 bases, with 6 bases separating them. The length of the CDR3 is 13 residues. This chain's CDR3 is CASSYGGNTEAFF. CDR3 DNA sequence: TGTGCCAGCAGTTACGGCGGTAACACTGAAGCTTTCTTT.

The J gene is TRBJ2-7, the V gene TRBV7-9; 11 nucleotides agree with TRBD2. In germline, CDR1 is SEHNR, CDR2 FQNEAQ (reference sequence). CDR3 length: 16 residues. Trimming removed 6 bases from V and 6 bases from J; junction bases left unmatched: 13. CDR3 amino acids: CASRPPPGLAVVEQYF. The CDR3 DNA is TGTGCCAGCAGGCCTCCCCCGGGACTAGCGGTGGTCGAGCAGTACTTC.

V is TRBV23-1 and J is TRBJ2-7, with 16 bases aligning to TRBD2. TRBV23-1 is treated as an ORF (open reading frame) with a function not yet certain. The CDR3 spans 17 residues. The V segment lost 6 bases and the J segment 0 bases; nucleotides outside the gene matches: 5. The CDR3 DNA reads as TGCGCCAGCAGAGGGACTAGCGGGGGGGCCAGCTCCTACGAGCAGTACTTC. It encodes CASRGTSGGASSYEQYF.

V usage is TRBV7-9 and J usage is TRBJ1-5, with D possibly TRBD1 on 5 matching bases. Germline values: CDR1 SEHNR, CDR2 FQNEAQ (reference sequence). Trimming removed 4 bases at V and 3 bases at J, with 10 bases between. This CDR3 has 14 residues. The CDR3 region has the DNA TGTGCCAGCAGCTCCCAGGGTAACAATCAGCCCCAGCATTTT. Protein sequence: CASSSQGNNQPQHF.

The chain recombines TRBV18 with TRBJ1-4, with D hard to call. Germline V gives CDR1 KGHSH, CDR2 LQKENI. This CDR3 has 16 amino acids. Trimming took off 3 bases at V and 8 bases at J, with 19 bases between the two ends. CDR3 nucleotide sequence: TGTGCCAGCTCACCCCGCATGCCAGAAACGGGGGAAAAACTGTTTTTT. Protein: CASSPRMPETGEKLFF.

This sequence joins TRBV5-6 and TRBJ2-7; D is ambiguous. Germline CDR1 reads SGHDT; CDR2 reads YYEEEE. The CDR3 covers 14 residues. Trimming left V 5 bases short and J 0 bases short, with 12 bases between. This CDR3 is CASSYLTLSYEQYF. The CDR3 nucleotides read TGTGCCAGCAGTTACCTTACTCTCTCCTACGAGCAGTACTTC.

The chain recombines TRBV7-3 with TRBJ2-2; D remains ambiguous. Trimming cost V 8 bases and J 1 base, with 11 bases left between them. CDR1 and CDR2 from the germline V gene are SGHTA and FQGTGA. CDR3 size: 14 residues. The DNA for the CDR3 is TGTGCCAGCGCGGTTTCACAGAACACCGGGGAGCTGTTTTTT. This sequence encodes CASAVSQNTGELFF. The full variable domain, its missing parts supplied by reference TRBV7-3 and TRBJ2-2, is GAGVSQTPSNKVTEKGKYVELRCDPISGHTALYWYRQSLGQGPEFLIYFQGTGAADDSGLPNDRFFAVRPEGSVSTLKIQRTERGDSAVYLCASAVSQNTGELFFGEGSRLTVL.

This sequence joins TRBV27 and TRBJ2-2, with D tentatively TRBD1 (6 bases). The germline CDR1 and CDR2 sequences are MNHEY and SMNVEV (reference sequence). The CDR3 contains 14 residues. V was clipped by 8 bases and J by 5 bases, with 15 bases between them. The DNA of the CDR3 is TGTGCCAGCGGATCCGGGACATTAACCGGGGAGCTGTTTTTT. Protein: CASGSGTLTGELFF.

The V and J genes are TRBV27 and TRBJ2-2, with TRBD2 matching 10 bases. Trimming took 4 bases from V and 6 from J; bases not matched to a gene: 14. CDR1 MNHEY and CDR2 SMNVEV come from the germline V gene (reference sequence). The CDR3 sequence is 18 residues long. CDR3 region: CASSSQLLAGAPPGELFF. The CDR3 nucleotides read TGTGCCAGCAGTTCCCAACTCCTAGCGGGGGCCCCACCCGGGGAGCTGTTTTTT.

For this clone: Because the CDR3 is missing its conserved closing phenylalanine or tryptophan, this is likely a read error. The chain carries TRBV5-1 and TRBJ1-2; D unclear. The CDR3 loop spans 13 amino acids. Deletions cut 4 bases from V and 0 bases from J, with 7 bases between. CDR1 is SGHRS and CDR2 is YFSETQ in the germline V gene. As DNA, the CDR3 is TGCGCCAGCAGCCCGGCGGCTAACTATGGCTACACCCTC. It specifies CASSPAANYGYTL.

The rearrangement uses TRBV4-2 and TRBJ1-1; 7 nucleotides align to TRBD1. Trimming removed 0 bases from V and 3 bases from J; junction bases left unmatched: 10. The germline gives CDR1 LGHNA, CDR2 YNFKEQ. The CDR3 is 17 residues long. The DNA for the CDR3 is TGTGCCAGCAGCCAAGAGGGAGCAGGGGGATTGTACACTGAAGCTTTCTTT. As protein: CASSQEGAGGLYTEAFF.

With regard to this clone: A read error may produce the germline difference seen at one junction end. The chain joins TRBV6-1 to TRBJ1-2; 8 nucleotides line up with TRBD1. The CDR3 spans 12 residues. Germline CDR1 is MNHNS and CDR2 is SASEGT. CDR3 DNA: TGTGCCAGCACCCCGGAACGGACAGGGCGAGACTTC. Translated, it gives CASTPERTGRDF.

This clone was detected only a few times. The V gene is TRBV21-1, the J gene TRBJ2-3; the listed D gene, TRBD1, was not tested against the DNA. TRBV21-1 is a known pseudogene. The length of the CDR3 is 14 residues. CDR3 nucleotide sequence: TGTGCCAGCAGCTTTCGACAGGGAACAGATACGCAGTATTTT. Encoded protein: CASSFRQGTDTQYF.

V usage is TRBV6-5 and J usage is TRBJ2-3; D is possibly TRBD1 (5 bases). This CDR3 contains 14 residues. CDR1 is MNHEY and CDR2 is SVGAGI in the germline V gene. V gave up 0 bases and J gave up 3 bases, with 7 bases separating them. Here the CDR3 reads CASSYSPGTDTQYF. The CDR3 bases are TGTGCCAGCAGTTACTCTCCAGGGACAGATACGCAGTATTTT.

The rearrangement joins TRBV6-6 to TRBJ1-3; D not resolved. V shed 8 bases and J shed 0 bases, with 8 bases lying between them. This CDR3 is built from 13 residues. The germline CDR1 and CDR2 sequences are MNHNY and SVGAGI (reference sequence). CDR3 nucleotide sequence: TGTGCCAGCGGTGCCAGCTCTGGAAACACCATATATTTT. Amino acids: CASGASSGNTIYF.

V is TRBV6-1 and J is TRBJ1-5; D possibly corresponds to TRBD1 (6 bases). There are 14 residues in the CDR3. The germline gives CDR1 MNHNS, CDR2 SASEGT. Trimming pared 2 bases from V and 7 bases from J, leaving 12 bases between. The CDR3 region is CASSETGSWQPQHF. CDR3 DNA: TGTGCCAGCAGTGAAACAGGGTCCTGGCAGCCCCAGCATTTT.

The CDR3 sequence: CAWSVERVTYEQYF. The DNA for the CDR3 is TGTGCCTGGAGTGTTGAGCGGGTAACCTACGAGCAGTACTTC. The V call is TRBV30, the J call TRBJ2-7, with a possible D match to TRBD2 (6 bases). Trimming took 0 bases from V and 2 from J, leaving 11 bases between them. Germline V CDR1 and CDR2: GTSNPN, SVGIG (reference sequence). The CDR3 covers 14 residues. The variable domain in full, with the rest retrieved from reference TRBV30 and TRBJ2-7, is SQTIHQWPATLVQPVGSPLSLECTVEGTSNPNLYWYRQAAGRGLQLLFYSVGIGQISSEVPQNLSASRPQDRQFILSSKKLLLSDSGFYLCAWSVERVTYEQYFGPGTRLTVT.

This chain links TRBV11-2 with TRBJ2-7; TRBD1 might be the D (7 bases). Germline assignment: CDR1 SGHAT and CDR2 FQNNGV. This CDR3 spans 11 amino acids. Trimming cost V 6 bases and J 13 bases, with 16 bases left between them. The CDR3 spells CASRGRRGQYF. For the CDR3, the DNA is TGTGCCAGCAGGGGGAGGAGGGGGCAATACTTC.

The CDR3 here is CASSMTGMNTEAFF. The CDR3 DNA reads as TGTGCCAGCAGTATGACAGGGATGAACACTGAAGCTTTCTTT. V is TRBV6-1 and J is TRBJ1-1; 7 bases agree with TRBD1. In germline, CDR1 is MNHNS, CDR2 SASEGT. The CDR3 has 14 amino acids. V was clipped by 5 bases and J by 0 bases; unmatched bases: 3.

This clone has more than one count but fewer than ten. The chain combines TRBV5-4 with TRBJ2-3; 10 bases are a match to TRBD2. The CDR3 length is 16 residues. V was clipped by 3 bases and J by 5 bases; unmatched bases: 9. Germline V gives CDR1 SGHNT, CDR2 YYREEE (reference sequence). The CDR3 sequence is CASSSPQRGGVDTQYF. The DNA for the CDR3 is TGTGCCAGCAGCTCCCCCCAGCGGGGGGGAGTAGATACGCAGTATTTT.

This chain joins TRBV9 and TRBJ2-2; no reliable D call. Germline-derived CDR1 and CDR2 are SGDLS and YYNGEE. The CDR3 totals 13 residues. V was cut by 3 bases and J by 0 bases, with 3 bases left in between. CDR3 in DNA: TGTGCCAGCAGCGCCGCGAACACCGGGGAGCTGTTTTTT. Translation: CASSAANTGELFF.

The DNA for the CDR3 is TGTGCCAGCAGAACCGGCGAGGGTTTGGGCGAGCAGTACTTC. The encoded protein is CASRTGEGLGEQYF. The chain has TRBV11-2 and TRBJ2-7, with a possible D match to TRBD2 (5 bases). Between the trimmed V and J ends, which lost 6 bases and 6 bases, there was a span of 18 bases. The CDR3 is 14 residues long. The germline V gene has CDR1 SGHAT and CDR2 FQNNGV. Looking up the rest from reference TRBV11-2 and TRBJ2-7 gives the full variable domain: EAGVAQSPRYKIIEKRQSVAFWCNPISGHATLYWYQQILGQGPKLLIQFQNNGVVDDSQLPKDRFSAERLKGVDSTLKIQPAKLEDSAVYLCASRTGEGLGEQYFGPGTRLTVT.

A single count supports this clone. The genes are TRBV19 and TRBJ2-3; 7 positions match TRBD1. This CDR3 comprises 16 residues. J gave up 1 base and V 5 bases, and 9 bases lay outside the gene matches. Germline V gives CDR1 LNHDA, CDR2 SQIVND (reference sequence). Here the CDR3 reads CASSFLQGSRTDTQYF. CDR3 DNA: TGTGCCAGTAGTTTCTTACAGGGGTCTCGCACAGATACGCAGTATTTT. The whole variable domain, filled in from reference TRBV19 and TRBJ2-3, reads DGGITQSPKYLFRKEGQNVTLSCEQNLNHDAMYWYRQDPGQGLRLIYYSQIVNDFQKGDIAEGYSVSREKKESFPLTVTSAQKNPTAFYLCASSFLQGSRTDTQYFGPGTRLTVL.

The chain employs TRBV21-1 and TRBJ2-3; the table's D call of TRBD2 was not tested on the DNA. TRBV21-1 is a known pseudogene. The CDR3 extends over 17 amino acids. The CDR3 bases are TGTGCCAGCAGCAATTATTCCCGCGGGGCCCGCACAGATACGCAGTATTTT. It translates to CASSNYSRGARTDTQYF.

The CDR3 coding sequence is TGTGCCAGCAGCCACCCGGACAGGGTGGTCCTCTTTCGGGGCTACACCTTC. This gives the protein CASSHPDRVVLFRGYTF. The chain uses TRBV14 and TRBJ1-2, with 8 bases aligning to TRBD1. CDR3 size: 17 residues. Looked up from germline, CDR1 is SGHDN and CDR2 is FVKESK. J was trimmed by 8 bases and V by 3 bases; bases with no gene match: 17. Filled out from reference TRBV14 and TRBJ1-2, the complete variable domain reads EAGVTQFPSHSVIEKGQTVTLRCDPISGHDNLYWYRRVMGKEIKFLLHFVKESKQDESGMPNNRFLAERTGGTYSTLKVQPAELEDSGVYFCASSHPDRVVLFRGYTFGSGTRLTVV.